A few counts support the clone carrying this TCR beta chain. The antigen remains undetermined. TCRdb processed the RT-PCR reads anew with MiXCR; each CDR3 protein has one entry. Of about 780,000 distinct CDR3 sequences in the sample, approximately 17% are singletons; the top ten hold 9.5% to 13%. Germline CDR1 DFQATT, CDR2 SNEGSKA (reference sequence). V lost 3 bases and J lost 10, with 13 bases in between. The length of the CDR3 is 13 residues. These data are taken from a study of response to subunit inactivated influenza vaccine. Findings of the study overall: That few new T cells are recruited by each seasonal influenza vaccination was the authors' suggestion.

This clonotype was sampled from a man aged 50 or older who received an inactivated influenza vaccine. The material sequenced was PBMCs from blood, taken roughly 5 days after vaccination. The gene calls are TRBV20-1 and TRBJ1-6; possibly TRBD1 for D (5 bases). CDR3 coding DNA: TGCAGTGCTAGTGCGCAGGGAGGCTCACCCCTCCACTTT. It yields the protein CSASAQGGSPLHF.